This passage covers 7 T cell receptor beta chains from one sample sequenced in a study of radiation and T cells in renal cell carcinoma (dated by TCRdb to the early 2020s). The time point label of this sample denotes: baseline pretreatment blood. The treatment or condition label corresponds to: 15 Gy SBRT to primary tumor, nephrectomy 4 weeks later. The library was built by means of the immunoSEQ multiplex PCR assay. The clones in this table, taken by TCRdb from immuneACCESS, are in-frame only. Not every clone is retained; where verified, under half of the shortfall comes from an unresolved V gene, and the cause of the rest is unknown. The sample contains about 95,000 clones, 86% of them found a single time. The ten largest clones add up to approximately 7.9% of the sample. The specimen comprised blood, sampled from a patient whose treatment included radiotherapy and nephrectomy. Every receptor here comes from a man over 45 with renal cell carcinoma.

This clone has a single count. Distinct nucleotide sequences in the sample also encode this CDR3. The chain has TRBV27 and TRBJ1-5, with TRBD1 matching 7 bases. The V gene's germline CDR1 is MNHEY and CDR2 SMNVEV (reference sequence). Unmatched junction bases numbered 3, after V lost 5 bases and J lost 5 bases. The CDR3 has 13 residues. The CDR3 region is CASSPDRDQPQHF. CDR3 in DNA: TGTGCCAGCAGTCCCGACAGGGATCAGCCCCAGCATTTT.

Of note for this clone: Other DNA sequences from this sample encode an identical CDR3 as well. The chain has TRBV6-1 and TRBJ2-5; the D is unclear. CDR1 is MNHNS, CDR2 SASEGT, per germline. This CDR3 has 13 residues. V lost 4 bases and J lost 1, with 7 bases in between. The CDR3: CASSGHPQETQYF. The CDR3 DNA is TGTGCCAGCAGTGGACACCCCCAAGAGACCCAGTACTTC.

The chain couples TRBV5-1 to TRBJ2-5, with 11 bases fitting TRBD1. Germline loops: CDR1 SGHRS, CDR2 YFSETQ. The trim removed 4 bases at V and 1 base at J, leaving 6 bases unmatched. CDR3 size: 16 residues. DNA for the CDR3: TGCGCCAGCAGCCGAACCGGGACAGGGGGCCAAGAGACCCAGTACTTC. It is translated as CASSRTGTGGQETQYF.

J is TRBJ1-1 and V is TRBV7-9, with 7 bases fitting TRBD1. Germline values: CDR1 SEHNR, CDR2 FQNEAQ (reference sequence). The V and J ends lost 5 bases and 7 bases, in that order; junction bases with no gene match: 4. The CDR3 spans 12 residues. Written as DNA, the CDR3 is TGTGCCAGCAGCCGGAGGACAGGTGAAGCTTTCTTT. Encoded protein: CASSRRTGEAFF.

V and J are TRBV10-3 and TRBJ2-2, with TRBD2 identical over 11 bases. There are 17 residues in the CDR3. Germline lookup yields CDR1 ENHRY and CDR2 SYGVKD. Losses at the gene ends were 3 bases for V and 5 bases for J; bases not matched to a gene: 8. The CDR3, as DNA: TGTGCCATCAGTGAATTTCTAGCGGGAGGTGGTACCGGGGAGCTGTTTTTT. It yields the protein CAISEFLAGGGTGELFF.

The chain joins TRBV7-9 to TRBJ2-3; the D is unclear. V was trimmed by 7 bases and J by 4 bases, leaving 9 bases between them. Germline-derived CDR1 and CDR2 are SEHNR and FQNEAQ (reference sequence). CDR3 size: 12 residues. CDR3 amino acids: CASTLNADTQYF. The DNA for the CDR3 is TGTGCCAGCACCCTGAACGCAGATACGCAGTATTTT. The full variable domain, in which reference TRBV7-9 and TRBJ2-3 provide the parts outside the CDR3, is DTGVSQNPRHKITKRGQNVTFRCDPISEHNRLYWYRQTLGQGPEFLTYFQNEAQLEKSRLLSDRFSAERPKGSFSTLEIQRTEQGDSAMYLCASTLNADTQYFGPGTRLTVL.

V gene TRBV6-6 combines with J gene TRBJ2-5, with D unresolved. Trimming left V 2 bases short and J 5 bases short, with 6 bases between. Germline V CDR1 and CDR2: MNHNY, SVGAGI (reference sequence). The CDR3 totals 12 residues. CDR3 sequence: CASSYLRETQYF. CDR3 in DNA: TGTGCCAGCAGTTACCTTAGGGAGACCCAGTACTTC.